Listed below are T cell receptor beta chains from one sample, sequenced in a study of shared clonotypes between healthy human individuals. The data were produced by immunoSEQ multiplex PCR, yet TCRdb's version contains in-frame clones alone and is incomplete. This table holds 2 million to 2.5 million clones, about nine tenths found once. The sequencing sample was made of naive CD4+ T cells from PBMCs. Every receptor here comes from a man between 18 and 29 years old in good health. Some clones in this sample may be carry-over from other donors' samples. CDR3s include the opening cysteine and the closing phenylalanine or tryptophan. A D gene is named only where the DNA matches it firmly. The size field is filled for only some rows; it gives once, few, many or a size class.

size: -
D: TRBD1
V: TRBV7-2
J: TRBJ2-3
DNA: TGTGCCAGCAGCTCACCAGGGGGAGCCACAGATACGCAGTATTTT
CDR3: CASSSPGGATDTQYF

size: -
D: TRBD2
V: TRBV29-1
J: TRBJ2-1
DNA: TGCAGCGTTGAAAATAGAGGACTAGGGTCGAATGAGCAGTTCTTC
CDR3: CSVENRGLGSNEQFF

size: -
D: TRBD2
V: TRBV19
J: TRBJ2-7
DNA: TGTGCCAGTAGTAGAGGACTAGCGGGAGGTTTCTCCTACGAGCAGTACTTC
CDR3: CASSRGLAGGFSYEQYF

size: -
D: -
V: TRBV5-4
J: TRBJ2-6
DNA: TGTGCCAGCAGCTTTGCGGGGACAAGGGCCAACGTCCTGACTTTC
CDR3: CASSFAGTRANVLTF

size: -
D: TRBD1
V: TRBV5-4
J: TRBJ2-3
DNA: TGTGCCAGCAGCCTCCGGGACAGGATCACAGATACGCAGTATTTT
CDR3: CASSLRDRITDTQYF

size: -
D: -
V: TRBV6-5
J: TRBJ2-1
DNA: TGTGCCAGCAGTTACAGGGGCAGGGGGGATGAGCAGTTCTTC
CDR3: CASSYRGRGDEQFF

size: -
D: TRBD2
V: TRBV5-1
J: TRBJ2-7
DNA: TGCGCCAGCAGCTTGGCTAGCGGTTACGAGCAGTACTTC
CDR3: CASSLASGYEQYF

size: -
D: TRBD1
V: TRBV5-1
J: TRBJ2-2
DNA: TGCGCCAGCAGCTTTACGTCGACAGGGAGCTTTTTCGGGGAGCTGTTTTTT
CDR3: CASSFTSTGSFFGELFF

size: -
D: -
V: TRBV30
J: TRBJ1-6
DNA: TGTGCCTGGAGTGTGACGGGGATCAATTTTTCACCCCTCCACTTT
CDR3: CAWSVTGINFSPLHF

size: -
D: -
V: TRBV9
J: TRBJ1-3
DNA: TGTGCCAGCAGCGCAGGGGTCCCTCAGGGAAACACCATATATTTT
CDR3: CASSAGVPQGNTIYF

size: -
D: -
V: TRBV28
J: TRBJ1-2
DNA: TGTGCCAGCAGTCCACCCCCGACAGGAATTCCCTATGGCTACACCTTC
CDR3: CASSPPPTGIPYGYTF

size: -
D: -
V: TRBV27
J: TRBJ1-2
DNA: TGTGCCAGCAGTTTATACGGACAGACCCCCTATGGCTACACCTTC
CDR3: CASSLYGQTPYGYTF

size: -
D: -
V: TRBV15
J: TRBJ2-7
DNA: TGTGCCACCAGCAGAGAGGCCGATACAGGGTACTCCAGGCAGTACTTC
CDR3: CATSREADTGYSRQYF

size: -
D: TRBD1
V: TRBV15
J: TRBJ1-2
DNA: TGTGCCACCAGCAGAGGACAGGGGGGTGAAGGCTACACCTTC
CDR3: CATSRGQGGEGYTF

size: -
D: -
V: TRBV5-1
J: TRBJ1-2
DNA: TGCGCCAGCAGCTTGAATACTTATGGCTACACCTTC
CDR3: CASSLNTYGYTF

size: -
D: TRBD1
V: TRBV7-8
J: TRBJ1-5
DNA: TGTGCCAGCAGCTTAGTGGTCAGGGGGCGAAATCAGCCCCAGCATTTT
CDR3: CASSLVVRGRNQPQHF

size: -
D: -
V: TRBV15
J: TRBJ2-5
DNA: TGTGCCACCAGCAGTACTTTATCCCCCCAAGAGACCCAGTACTTC
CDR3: CATSSTLSPQETQYF

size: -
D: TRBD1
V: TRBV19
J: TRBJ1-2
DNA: TGTGCCAGTAGTGTCCTACAGGGGGCCTATGGCTACACCTTC
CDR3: CASSVLQGAYGYTF

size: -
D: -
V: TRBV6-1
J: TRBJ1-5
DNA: TGTGCCAGCAGTGAAATGAGTCAGCCCCAGCATTTT
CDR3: CASSEMSQPQHF

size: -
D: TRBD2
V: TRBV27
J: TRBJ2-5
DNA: TGTGCCAGCAGTTCCCCTAGGACTAGCGGGAGACGAGAGACCCAGTACTTC
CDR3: CASSSPRTSGRRETQYF

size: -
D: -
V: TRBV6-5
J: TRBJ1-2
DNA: TGTGCCAGCAGTTACTCGATAGAGCCAGCTCTGGGCTACACCTTC
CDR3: CASSYSIEPALGYTF

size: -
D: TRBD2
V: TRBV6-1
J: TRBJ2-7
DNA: TGTGCCAGCAGTGAACGCCTAAGCGGGAGGGTCTACGAGCAGTACTTC
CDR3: CASSERLSGRVYEQYF

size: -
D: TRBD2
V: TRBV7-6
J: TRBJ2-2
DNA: TGTGCCAGCAGCTCCCGTGGAAGCGGGACCCACACCGGGGAGCTGTTTTTT
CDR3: CASSSRGSGTHTGELFF

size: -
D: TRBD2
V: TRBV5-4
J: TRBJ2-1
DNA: TGTGCCAGCAGCTTGGGTGCTAGCGGGAGCTATGATGAGCAGTTCTTC
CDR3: CASSLGASGSYDEQFF

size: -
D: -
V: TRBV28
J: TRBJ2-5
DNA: TGTGCCAGCAGTCCCGCCGGGACGCCAGAGACCCAGTACTTC
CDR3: CASSPAGTPETQYF

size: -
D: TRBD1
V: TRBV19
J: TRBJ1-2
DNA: TGTGCCAGTAGTCCTCAACCGACAGGGTACGGGAGACGGTATGGCTACACCTTC
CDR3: CASSPQPTGYGRRYGYTF

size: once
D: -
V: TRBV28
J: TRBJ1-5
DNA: TGTGCCAGCAGTTTGGTCAGGGGCCCCCAGCATTTT
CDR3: CASSLVRGPQHF

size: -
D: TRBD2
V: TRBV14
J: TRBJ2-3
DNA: TGTGCCAGCAGCCAAACTCCGGGACTAGCGGGAGTTAGCACAGATACGCAGTATTTT
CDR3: CASSQTPGLAGVSTDTQYF

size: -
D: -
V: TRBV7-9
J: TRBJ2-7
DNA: TGTGCCAGCAGCTTAGGCCAGGGTGCCTACGAGCAGTACTTC
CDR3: CASSLGQGAYEQYF

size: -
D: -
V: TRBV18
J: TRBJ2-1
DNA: TGTGCCAGCTCGCCTGGGACTGCCGAGACGTTCTTC
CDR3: CASSPGTAETFF

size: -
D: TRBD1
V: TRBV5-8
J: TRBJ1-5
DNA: TGTGCCAGCAGCTGGACGCCAGGGGGCAATAGCAATCAGCCCCAGCATTTT
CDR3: CASSWTPGGNSNQPQHF

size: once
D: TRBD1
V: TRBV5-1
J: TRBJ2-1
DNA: TGCGCCAGCAGCGAAACCAGGGGGCTTGAGCAGTTCTTC
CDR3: CASSETRGLEQFF

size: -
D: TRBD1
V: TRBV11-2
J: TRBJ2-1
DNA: TGTGCCAGCAGCGCCGGGACAGGGGTCCACAATGAGCAGTTCTTC
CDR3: CASSAGTGVHNEQFF